Below are 15 T cell receptor beta chains sequenced from a single sample in a study of blood T cell repertoires in COVID-19. The data were produced by immunoSEQ multiplex PCR, yet TCRdb's version contains in-frame clones alone and is incomplete. This repertoire shows under 65,000 clones, 91% found once; its top ten account for 6.5% to 9.5%. Input material: peripheral blood. These receptors all stem from a human donor in a cohort sampled during active COVID-19.

This clone was observed a handful of times. This chain joins TRBV25-1 and TRBJ1-4, with a tentative D call TRBD1 (6 bases). The germline CDR1 and CDR2 sequences are MGHDK and SYGVNS. The CDR3 has 14 amino acids. V was cut by 1 base and J by 8 bases, with 11 bases left in between. CDR3 sequence reads: CASSESRGVEKLFF. The CDR3 nucleotides are TGTGCCAGCAGTGAATCCAGGGGTGTGGAAAAACTGTTTTTT.

The chain joins TRBV5-1 to TRBJ2-7; 10 nucleotides agree with TRBD1. V was clipped by 4 bases and J by 3 bases; unmatched bases: 4. The CDR3 is made up of 14 amino acids. CDR1 and CDR2 (germline): SGHRS, YFSETQ. CDR3 nucleotides: TGCGCCAGCAGCCCCAGGACAGGGGGCTACGAGCAGTACTTC. Its translation: CASSPRTGGYEQYF.

V and J are TRBV5-1 and TRBJ1-3; 8 positions agree with TRBD1. The V segment lost 2 bases and the J segment 3 bases; nucleotides outside the gene matches: 4. CDR3 length: 15 residues. Germline CDR1 reads SGHRS; CDR2 reads YFSETQ. For the CDR3, the DNA is TGCGCCAGCAGCTTAGGACAGGGAGATGGAAACACCATATATTTT. Amino acids: CASSLGQGDGNTIYF. The full variable domain, in which reference TRBV5-1 and TRBJ1-3 provide the parts outside the CDR3, is KAGVTQTPRYLIKTRGQQVTLSCSPISGHRSVSWYQQTPGQGLQFLFEYFSETQRNKGNFPGRFSGRQFSNSRSEMNVSTLELGDSALYLCASSLGQGDGNTIYFGEGSWLTVV.

J is TRBJ2-4 and V is TRBV10-3; 9 bases line up with TRBD1. V shed 10 bases and J 8 bases; nucleotides not matched to a gene: 6. CDR1 and CDR2 (germline): ENHRY, SYGVKD. The CDR3 length is 12 residues. The CDR3 DNA reads as TGTGCCACCGGACAGGGGATGGACATTCAGTACTTC. Its translation: CATGQGMDIQYF.

This chain connects TRBV19 to TRBJ2-3, with D possibly being TRBD1 (6 bases). The V gene's germline CDR1 is LNHDA and CDR2 SQIVND (reference sequence). The CDR3 length is 16 residues. Trimming stripped 5 bases from V and 6 bases from J, with 21 bases between. For the CDR3, the DNA is TGTGCCAGTAGTGCTGGGACACCCCCAAACCGGGATACGCAGTATTTT. Protein product: CASSAGTPPNRDTQYF.

The V call is TRBV10-2, the J call TRBJ2-1; no clear D gene. The CDR3 has 14 amino acids. CDR1 and CDR2 from the germline V gene are WSHSY and SAAADI. V was shortened by 4 bases and J by 6 bases, with 13 bases between the two germline ends. CDR3 bases: TGCGCCAGCAGTGGAGAAGCGATCGGCAATGAGCAGTTCTTC. It encodes CASSGEAIGNEQFF.

V is TRBV30 and J is TRBJ2-4, with 7 nucleotides matching TRBD2. The germline V gene encodes CDR1 GTSNPN and CDR2 SVGIG (reference sequence). Trimming removed 0 bases from V and 0 bases from J; junction bases left unmatched: 8. The CDR3 is 17 amino acids. CDR3 bases: TGTGCCTGGAGTGTACGCGGGAGCTTCGTAGCCAAAAACATTCAGTACTTC. This gives the protein CAWSVRGSFVAKNIQYF.

V usage is TRBV13 and J usage is TRBJ2-7; TRBD1 is a possible D gene (5 bases). The V and J ends lost 3 bases and 3 bases respectively, with 15 bases between them. The germline V gene has CDR1 PRHDT and CDR2 FYEKMQ (reference sequence). CDR3 length: 15 amino acids. The DNA for the CDR3 is TGTGCCAGCAGCTTCAGGGCCCGCGCCCGCTACGAGCAGTACTTC. It codes for CASSFRARARYEQYF.

The V and J genes are TRBV7-2 and TRBJ2-1; 8 nucleotides agree with TRBD2. Germline-derived CDR1 and CDR2 are SGHTA and FQGNSA. V dropped 9 bases and J dropped 2; count of bases not matched to a gene: 18. This CDR3 region has 18 residues. The CDR3 DNA reads TGTGCCAGTTCGCGTGCGGGGGGAATTGTTCTCCCCTACAATGAGCAGTTCTTC. Translation gives CASSRAGGIVLPYNEQFF.

This clone was observed once. J is TRBJ1-3 and V is TRBV21-1; TRBD1, as called in the table, went unchecked against the DNA. TRBV21-1 is an annotated pseudogene. The CDR3 extends over 15 amino acids. In DNA form, the CDR3 reads TGTGCCAGCAGCCCACCGGGACAGCCAGGAAACACCATATATTTT. It translates to CASSPPGQPGNTIYF.

This clone was observed a single time. The chain couples TRBV4-3 to TRBJ2-7, with 8 positions matching TRBD1. With 4 bases clipped from V and 6 bases from J, the junction kept 8 bases outside the gene matches. CDR3 length: 14 residues. The germline V gene has CDR1 LGHNA and CDR2 YSLEER. CDR3 nucleotide sequence: TGCGCCAGCAGCCCGACAGGGGTCCGTTTCGAGCAGTACTTC. Amino acids: CASSPTGVRFEQYF.

The chain is built from TRBV6-2 or TRBV6-3 and TRBJ1-5; no definite D call. V dropped 3 bases and J dropped 4 bases, with 10 bases sitting between them. CDR1 and CDR2 (germline): MNHEY, SVGEGT. This CDR3 comprises 14 residues. The CDR3 spells CASSYSLPNQPQHF. In DNA, the CDR3 is TGTGCCAGCAGTTATAGCTTACCAAATCAGCCCCAGCATTTT.

V gene TRBV7-2 combines with J gene TRBJ1-5, with TRBD1 as a possible D gene (6 bases). This CDR3 has 14 amino acids. The V end lost 6 bases, the J end lost 8 bases, and 17 bases lay between the germline ends. Germline lookup yields CDR1 SGHTA and CDR2 FQGNSA. The CDR3 DNA sequence: TGTGCCAGCAGTCGACCCGGGACATTCGAGCCCCAGCATTTT. This codes for CASSRPGTFEPQHF.

This clone was recorded only once. The chain employs TRBV29-1 and TRBJ2-5; 8 bases match TRBD2. After removal of 7 bases from V and 5 bases from J, the junction contained 15 bases not matched to a gene. Germline-derived CDR1 and CDR2 are SQVTM and ANQGSEA. The CDR3 sequence is 15 residues long. In DNA form, the CDR3 reads TGCAGCGCAAGGACGGGGGGGGGCAACAGCGAGACCCAGTACTTC. Its translation: CSARTGGGNSETQYF.

J is TRBJ2-7 and V is TRBV6-6; 8 nucleotides line up with TRBD1. CDR1 and CDR2 from the germline V gene are MNHNY and SVGAGI (reference sequence). The CDR3 runs 15 residues. V lost 2 bases and J lost 5; bases outside the gene matches: 8. Here the CDR3 reads CASSYDGQGPHEQYF. The CDR3 bases are TGTGCCAGCAGTTACGATGGACAGGGCCCGCACGAGCAGTACTTC.